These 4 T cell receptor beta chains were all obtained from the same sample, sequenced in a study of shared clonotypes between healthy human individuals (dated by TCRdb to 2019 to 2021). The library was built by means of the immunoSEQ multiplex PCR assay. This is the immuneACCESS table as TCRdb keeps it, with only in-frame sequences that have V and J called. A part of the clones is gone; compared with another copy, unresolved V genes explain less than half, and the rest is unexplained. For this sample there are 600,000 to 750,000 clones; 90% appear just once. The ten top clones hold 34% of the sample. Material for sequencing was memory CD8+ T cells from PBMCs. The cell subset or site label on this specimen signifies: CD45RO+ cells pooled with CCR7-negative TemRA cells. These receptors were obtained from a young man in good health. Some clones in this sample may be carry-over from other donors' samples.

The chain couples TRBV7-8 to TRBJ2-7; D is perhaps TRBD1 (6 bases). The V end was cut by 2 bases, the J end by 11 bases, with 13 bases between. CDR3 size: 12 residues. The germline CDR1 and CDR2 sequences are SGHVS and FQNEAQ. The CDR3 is CASSLRTGWEYF. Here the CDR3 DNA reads TGTGCCAGCAGCTTACGAACAGGGTGGGAGTACTTC.

Written as DNA, the CDR3 is TGTGCCAGCAGAACAGGGTCGAACACTGAAGCTTTCTTT. Translated, it gives CASRTGSNTEAFF. The J gene is TRBJ1-1, the V gene TRBV6-5; D is possibly TRBD1 (6 bases). The CDR3 is 13 amino acids. Trimming left V 6 bases short and J 1 base short, with 9 bases between. Germline V gene sequence: CDR1 MNHEY, CDR2 SVGAGI.

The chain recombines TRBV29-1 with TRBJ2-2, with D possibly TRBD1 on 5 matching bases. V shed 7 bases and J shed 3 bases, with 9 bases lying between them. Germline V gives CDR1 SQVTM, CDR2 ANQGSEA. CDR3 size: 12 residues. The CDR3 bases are TGCAGCGCCTTCAGGGACACCGGGGAGCTGTTTTTT. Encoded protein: CSAFRDTGELFF.

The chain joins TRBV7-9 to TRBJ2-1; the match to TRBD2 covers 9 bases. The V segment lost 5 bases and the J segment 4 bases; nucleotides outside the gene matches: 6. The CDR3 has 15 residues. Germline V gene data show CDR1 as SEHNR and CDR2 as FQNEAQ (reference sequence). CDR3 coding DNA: TGTGCCAGCAGCATCAAGCGGGAGGCTTACAATGAGCAGTTCTTC. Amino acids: CASSIKREAYNEQFF.